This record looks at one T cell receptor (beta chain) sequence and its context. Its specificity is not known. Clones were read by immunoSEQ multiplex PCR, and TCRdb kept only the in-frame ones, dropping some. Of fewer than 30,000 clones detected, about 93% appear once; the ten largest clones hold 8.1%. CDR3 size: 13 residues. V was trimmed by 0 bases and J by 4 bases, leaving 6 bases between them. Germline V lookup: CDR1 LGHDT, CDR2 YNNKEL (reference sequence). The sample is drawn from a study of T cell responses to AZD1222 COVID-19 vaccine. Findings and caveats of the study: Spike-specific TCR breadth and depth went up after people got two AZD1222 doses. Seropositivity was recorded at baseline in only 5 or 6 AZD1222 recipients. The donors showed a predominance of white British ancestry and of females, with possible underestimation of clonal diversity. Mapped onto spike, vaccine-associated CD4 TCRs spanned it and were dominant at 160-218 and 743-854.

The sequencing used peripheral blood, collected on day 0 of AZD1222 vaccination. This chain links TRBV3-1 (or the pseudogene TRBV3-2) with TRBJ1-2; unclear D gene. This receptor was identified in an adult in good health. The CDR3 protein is CASSQDVIYGYTF. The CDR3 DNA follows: TGTGCCAGCAGCCAAGATGTAATCTATGGCTACACCTTC.